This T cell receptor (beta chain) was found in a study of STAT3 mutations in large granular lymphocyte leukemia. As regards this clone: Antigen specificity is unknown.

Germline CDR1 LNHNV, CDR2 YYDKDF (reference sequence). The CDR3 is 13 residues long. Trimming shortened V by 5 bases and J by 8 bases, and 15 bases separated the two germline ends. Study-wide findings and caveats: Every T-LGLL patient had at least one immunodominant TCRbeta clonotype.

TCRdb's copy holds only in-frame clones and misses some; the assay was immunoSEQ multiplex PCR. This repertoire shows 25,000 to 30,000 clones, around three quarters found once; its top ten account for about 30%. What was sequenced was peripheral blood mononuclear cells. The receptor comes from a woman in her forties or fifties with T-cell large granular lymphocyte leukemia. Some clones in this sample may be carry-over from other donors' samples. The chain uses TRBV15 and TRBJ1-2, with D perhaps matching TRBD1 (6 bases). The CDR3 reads CATSPSTGIGYTF. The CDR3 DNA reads TGTGCCACCAGCCCTTCTACAGGGATCGGCTACACCTTC. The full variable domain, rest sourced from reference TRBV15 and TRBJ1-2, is DAMVIQNPRYQVTQFGKPVTLSCSQTLNHNVMYWYQQKSSQAPKLLFHYYDKDFNNEADTPDNFQSRRPNTSFCFLDIRSPGLGDTAMYLCATSPSTGIGYTFGSGTRLTVV.